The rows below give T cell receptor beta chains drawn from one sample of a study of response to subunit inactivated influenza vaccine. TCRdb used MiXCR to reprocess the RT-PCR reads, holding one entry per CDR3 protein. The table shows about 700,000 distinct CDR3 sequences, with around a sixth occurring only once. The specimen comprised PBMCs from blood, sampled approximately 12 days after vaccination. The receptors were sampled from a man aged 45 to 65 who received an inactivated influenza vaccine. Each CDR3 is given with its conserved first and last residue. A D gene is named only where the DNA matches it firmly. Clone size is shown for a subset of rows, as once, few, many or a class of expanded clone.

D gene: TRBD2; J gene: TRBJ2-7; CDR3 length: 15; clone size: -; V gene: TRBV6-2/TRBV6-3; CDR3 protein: CASSGGLAVSYEQYF; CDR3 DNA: TGTGCCAGCAGTGGGGGACTAGCGGTCTCCTACGAGCAGTACTTC
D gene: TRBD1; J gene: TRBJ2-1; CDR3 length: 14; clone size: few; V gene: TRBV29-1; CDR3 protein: CSLPVQGAYNEQFF; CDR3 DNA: TGCAGCCTCCCGGTACAGGGGGCCTACAATGAGCAGTTCTTC
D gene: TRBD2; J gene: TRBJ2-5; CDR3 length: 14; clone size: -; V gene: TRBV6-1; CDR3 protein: CASSGTSGGKTQYF; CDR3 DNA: TGTGCCAGCAGTGGGACTAGCGGGGGGAAGACCCAGTACTTC
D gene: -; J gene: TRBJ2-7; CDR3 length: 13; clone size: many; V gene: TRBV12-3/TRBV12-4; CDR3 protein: CASSVGQLYEQYF; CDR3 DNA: TGTGCCAGCAGTGTAGGACAGCTATACGAGCAGTACTTC
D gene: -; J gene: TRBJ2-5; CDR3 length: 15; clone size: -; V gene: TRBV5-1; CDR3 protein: CASSLTRTLQETQYF; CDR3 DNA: TGCGCCAGCAGCTTAACACGGACTCTCCAAGAGACCCAGTACTTC
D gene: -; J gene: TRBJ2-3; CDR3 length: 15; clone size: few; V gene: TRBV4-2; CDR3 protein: CASSQARTTTDTQYF; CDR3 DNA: TGTGCCAGCAGCCAAGCCCGGACTACCACAGATACGCAGTATTTT
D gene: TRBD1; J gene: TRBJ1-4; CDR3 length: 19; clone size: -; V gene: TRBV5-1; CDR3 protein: CASSPGDREARYTNEKLFF; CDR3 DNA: TGCGCCAGCAGCCCCGGGGACAGGGAGGCGCGGTATACTAATGAAAAACTGTTTTTT
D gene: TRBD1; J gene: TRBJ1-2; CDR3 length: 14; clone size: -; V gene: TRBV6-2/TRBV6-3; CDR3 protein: CATEDRRNVYGYTF; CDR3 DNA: TGTGCCACCGAGGACAGGAGAAACGTCTATGGCTACACCTTC
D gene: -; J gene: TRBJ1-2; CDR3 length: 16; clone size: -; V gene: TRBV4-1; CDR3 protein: CASTTPERNSHYGYTF; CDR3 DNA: TGCGCCAGCACCACGCCGGAGAGGAATTCCCACTATGGCTACACCTTC
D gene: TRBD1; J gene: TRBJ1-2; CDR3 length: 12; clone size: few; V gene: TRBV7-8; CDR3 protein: CASTGTVYGYTF; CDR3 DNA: TGTGCCAGCACCGGGACAGTCTATGGCTACACCTTC
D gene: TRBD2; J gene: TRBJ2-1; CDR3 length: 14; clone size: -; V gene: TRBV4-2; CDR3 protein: CASSQAGTRNEQFF; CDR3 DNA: TGTGCCAGCAGCCAGGCCGGGACTAGAAATGAGCAGTTCTTC
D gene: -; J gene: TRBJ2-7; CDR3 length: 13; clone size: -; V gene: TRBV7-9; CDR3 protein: CATQLVGGYEQYF; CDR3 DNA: TGTGCCACACAATTGGTAGGCGGCTACGAGCAGTACTTC
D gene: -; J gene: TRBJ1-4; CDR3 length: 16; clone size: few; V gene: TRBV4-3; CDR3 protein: CASSQDFGVSNEKLFF; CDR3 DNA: TGCGCCAGCAGCCAAGATTTTGGGGTGTCTAATGAAAAACTGTTTTTT
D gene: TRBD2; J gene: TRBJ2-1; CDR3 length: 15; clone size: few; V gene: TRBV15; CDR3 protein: CATSRRAGGLNEQFF; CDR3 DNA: TGTGCCACCAGCAGACGTGCGGGAGGGCTCAATGAGCAGTTCTTC
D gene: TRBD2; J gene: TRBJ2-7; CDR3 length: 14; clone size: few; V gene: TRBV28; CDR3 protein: CASTPSGYTYEQYF; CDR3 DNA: TGTGCCAGCACCCCTAGCGGCTACACCTACGAGCAGTACTTC
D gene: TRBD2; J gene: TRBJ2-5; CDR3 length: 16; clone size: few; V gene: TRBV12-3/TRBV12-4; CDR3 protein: CASSLGSSGGKETQYF; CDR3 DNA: TGTGCCAGCAGTTTAGGGTCTAGCGGGGGAAAAGAGACCCAGTACTTC
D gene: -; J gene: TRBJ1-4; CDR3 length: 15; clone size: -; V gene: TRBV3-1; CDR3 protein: CASSFTGNGGEKLFF; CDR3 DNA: TGTGCCAGCAGTTTCACGGGCAATGGTGGCGAAAAACTGTTTTTT
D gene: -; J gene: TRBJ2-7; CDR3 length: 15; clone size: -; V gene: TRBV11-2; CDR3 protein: CATTQNGGGRREQYF; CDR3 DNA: TGTGCCACCACCCAAAATGGGGGGGGGCGTAGGGAGCAGTACTTC